Listed below are T cell receptor beta chains from one sample, sequenced in a study of shared clonotypes between healthy human individuals. Profiling relied on immunoSEQ multiplex PCR, and the TCRdb table lists in-frame clones only, not all of them. The data show roughly 2.2 million clones, less than 95% seen once. The source material was naive CD4+ T cells from PBMCs. These receptors all come from a man aged 18-30 years in good health. Some clones in this sample may be carry-over from other donors' samples. CDR3s include the opening cysteine and the closing phenylalanine or tryptophan. A D gene is named only where the DNA matches it firmly. Part of the rows lack a size; the others show once, few, many or a class for expanded clones.

v_call,cdr3_length,clone_size,d_call,j_call,cdr3_nt,cdr3_aa
TRBV5-4,16,NA,NA,TRBJ2-5,TGTGCCAGCAGCTTTTATAGAGGGGTCGGATGGGCGTCCCAGTACTTC,CASSFYRGVGWASQYF
TRBV4-1,18,NA,NA,TRBJ1-5,TGCGCCAGCAGCCAAGATCAGCATAGGAGGGATAGCAATCAGCCCCAGCATTTT,CASSQDQHRRDSNQPQHF
TRBV29-1,13,few,NA,TRBJ1-1,TGCAGCGGACACGGGAGAGTGGGTACTGAAGCTTTCTTT,CSGHGRVGTEAFF
TRBV5-1,16,NA,NA,TRBJ2-5,TGCGCCAGCAGCTTGGACAGCGTTGTGTCTCTAGAGACCCAGTACTTC,CASSLDSVVSLETQYF
TRBV2,15,NA,NA,TRBJ1-5,TGTGCCAGCAGTGAAATGGGTGTATCGGGTCAGCCCCAGCATTTT,CASSEMGVSGQPQHF
TRBV11-2,16,NA,NA,TRBJ1-4,TGTGCCAGCAGCTCCCGGGACTCTCGGGGCTTTGTAAAACTGTTTTTT,CASSSRDSRGFVKLFF
TRBV27,14,once,NA,TRBJ1-1,TGTGCCAGCAGTTTCTGGTACGGAGACACTGAAGCTTTCTTT,CASSFWYGDTEAFF
TRBV10-3,12,NA,NA,TRBJ1-1,TGTGCCATCAAGGGAGGGGACGCTGAAGCTTTCTTT,CAIKGGDAEAFF
TRBV28,17,NA,NA,TRBJ2-2,TGTGCCAGCAGTTTAAAGGGGGCAGGCGGGGTCACCGGGGAGCTGTTTTTT,CASSLKGAGGVTGELFF
TRBV5-1,17,NA,TRBD2,TRBJ2-3,TGCGCCAGCAGCTTGGCTGCGGTAGCGGGACCGGCAGATACGCAGTATTTT,CASSLAAVAGPADTQYF
TRBV7-9,12,NA,NA,TRBJ2-7,TGTGCCAGCAGCGCACAGGATTTTAAGCAGTACTTC,CASSAQDFKQYF
TRBV5-1,16,NA,NA,TRBJ2-5,TGCGCCAGCAGCTTGTCTATTAATTGGGGACAAGAGACCCAGTACTTC,CASSLSINWGQETQYF
TRBV4-1,16,NA,TRBD2,TRBJ2-5,TGCGCCAGCAGCCAAGTAACGGGAGGTCGACAAGAGACCCAGTACTTC,CASSQVTGGRQETQYF
TRBV5-1,15,once,NA,TRBJ2-5,TGCGCCAGCGGTAATTTAGGGGGAATGCAAGAGACCCAGTACTTC,CASGNLGGMQETQYF
TRBV4-1,16,NA,TRBD1,TRBJ2-7,TGCGCCAGCAGCCAAGAAGCTATGGCAGGGGGCTACGAGCAGTACTTC,CASSQEAMAGGYEQYF
TRBV2,14,NA,TRBD1,TRBJ2-7,TGTGCCAGCAGAGGACAGGTAGGGCCCTACGAGCAGTACTTC,CASRGQVGPYEQYF
TRBV19,14,NA,NA,TRBJ1-3,TGTGCCAGTAGTATAGCCGCGGATGGAAACACCATATATTTT,CASSIAADGNTIYF
TRBV7-6,14,NA,NA,TRBJ2-3,TGTGCCAGCAGCTTGGGCCGAAGCACAGATACGCAGTATTTT,CASSLGRSTDTQYF
TRBV18,14,NA,TRBD2,TRBJ2-5,TGTGCCAGCTCACCCCAGCGGGGTGAGGAGACCCAGTACTTC,CASSPQRGEETQYF
TRBV7-2,14,NA,NA,TRBJ2-4,TGTGCCAGCAGCTCCGATCTAGCCAAAAACATTCAGTACTTC,CASSSDLAKNIQYF
TRBV6-1,18,NA,TRBD1,TRBJ1-1,TGTGCCAGCAGAGAAACAGGGGGCGTAGATACGTTGTGGACTGAAGCTTTCTTT,CASRETGGVDTLWTEAFF
TRBV9,13,NA,NA,TRBJ2-7,TGTGCCAGCAGCCTGGATGAGGGGCAGGAGCAGTACTTC,CASSLDEGQEQYF
TRBV15,13,NA,NA,TRBJ2-5,TGTGCCACCACCCCGGGACCCCAAGAGACCCAGTACTTC,CATTPGPQETQYF
TRBV9,15,NA,TRBD2,TRBJ2-7,TGTGCCAGCAGCGTAGCGGGTAGCGGGGGGTACGAGCAGTACTTC,CASSVAGSGGYEQYF
TRBV30,12,NA,NA,TRBJ2-7,TGTGCCTGGAGCGCCGTAGTCTACGAGCAGTACTTC,CAWSAVVYEQYF
TRBV5-8,12,NA,NA,TRBJ1-3,TGTGCCAGCAGCTCCAGGTTAAACACCATATATTTT,CASSSRLNTIYF
TRBV18,16,NA,TRBD1,TRBJ2-6,TGTGCCAGCTCAGGACAGGGGGAATCTGGGGCCAACGTCCTGACTTTC,CASSGQGESGANVLTF
TRBV7-2,13,NA,NA,TRBJ2-7,TGTGCCAGCAGTTCCCAAGGGGCCTACGAGCAGTACTTC,CASSSQGAYEQYF
TRBV7-9,13,NA,TRBD1,TRBJ2-3,TGTGCCAGCACGCCGGGACAGACAGATACGCAGTATTTT,CASTPGQTDTQYF
TRBV28,15,NA,NA,TRBJ1-3,TGTGCCAGCTTGGGGGGTCAGACTTTGGGAAACACCATATATTTT,CASLGGQTLGNTIYF